This is a list of T cell receptor beta chains from one sample in a study of shared clonotypes between healthy human individuals. Produced via immunoSEQ multiplex PCR; TCRdb's table is partial and in-frame only. Of some 1.4 million clones in the sample, roughly 97% were seen once. The source material was naive CD4+ T cells sorted from blood. The source is a man under 40 in good health. Each CDR3 is given with its conserved first and last residue. D genes are given only for firm matches. The size field is filled for only some rows; it gives once, few, many or a size class.

. TRBD2 TRBJ2-2 TRBV2 CASITPRGGTSGGSGELFF TGTGCCAGCATCACTCCCCGCGGGGGGACGTCTGGTGGCTCCGGGGAGCTGTTTTTT
. . TRBJ2-5 TRBV5-8 CASSFSGKETQYF TGTGCCAGCAGCTTTTCGGGGAAAGAGACCCAGTACTTC
. . TRBJ2-5 TRBV6-1 CASTLYKWAGETQYF TGTGCCAGCACACTGTATAAGTGGGCCGGGGAGACCCAGTACTTC
. . TRBJ1-5 TRBV19 CASSIGSRLGPQHF TGTGCCAGTAGTATAGGGTCACGTTTAGGGCCCCAGCATTTT
. . TRBJ2-3 TRBV5-1 CASSLGWGGDTQYF TGCGCCAGCAGCCTTGGCTGGGGAGGAGATACGCAGTATTTT
. TRBD2 TRBJ2-1 TRBV4-1 CASSQLAGVLPGEQFF TGCGCCAGCAGCCAACTAGCGGGAGTTTTGCCGGGGGAGCAGTTCTTC
. TRBD1 TRBJ1-1 TRBV7-6 CASSYRTGSPTEAFF TGTGCCAGCAGTTATAGGACAGGGAGCCCCACTGAAGCTTTCTTT
. . TRBJ2-7 TRBV28 CASRRSLAWEEQYF TGTGCCAGCAGACGCAGTCTAGCCTGGGAGGAGCAGTACTTC
once TRBD2 TRBJ2-1 TRBV5-4 CASSLGLGTSNTNEQFF TGTGCCAGCAGCTTGGGTTTGGGGACTAGCAACACCAATGAGCAGTTCTTC
. TRBD1 TRBJ2-1 TRBV5-1 CASSKGQPQYNEQFF TGCGCCAGCAGCAAGGGACAGCCTCAATACAATGAGCAGTTCTTC
. TRBD1 TRBJ2-5 TRBV5-4 CASATGGETQYF TGTGCCAGCGCGACAGGGGGAGAGACCCAGTACTTC
. TRBD2 TRBJ2-1 TRBV30 CAWRGLADNEQFF TGTGCCTGGAGGGGACTAGCCGATAATGAGCAGTTCTTC
. . TRBJ2-6 TRBV5-1 CASSVAGSGANVLTF TGCGCCAGCAGCGTCGCAGGCTCTGGGGCCAACGTCCTGACTTTC
. . TRBJ2-2 TRBV15 CATSPSLGTGELFF TGTGCCACCAGCCCCTCCCTAGGCACCGGGGAGCTGTTTTTT
. TRBD1 TRBJ2-2 TRBV5-1 CASSLGPRTGGQGELFF TGCGCCAGCAGCTTGGGACCTCGGACAGGGGGCCAAGGGGAGCTGTTTTTT
. . TRBJ2-1 TRBV7-2 CASSFRPVLTSNEQFF TGTGCCAGCAGCTTCCGGCCAGTCTTAACGTCCAATGAGCAGTTCTTC
. . TRBJ2-5 TRBV29-1 CSAGIAGEIWTQYF TGCAGCGCTGGGATTGCAGGGGAGATTTGGACCCAGTACTTC
. TRBD2 TRBJ2-3 TRBV25-1 CASSELGRAPTDTQYF TGTGCCAGCAGTGAATTAGGGAGGGCGCCCACAGATACGCAGTATTTT
. TRBD1 TRBJ1-2 TRBV9 CASSAATGGGYGYTF TGTGCCAGCAGCGCCGCTACAGGGGGAGGCTATGGCTACACCTTC
. . TRBJ2-3 TRBV7-2 CASSFGHFTDTQYF TGTGCCAGCAGCTTTGGACACTTCACAGATACGCAGTATTTT
. TRBD2 TRBJ2-1 TRBV7-2 CASSRGSGRGSYNEQFF TGTGCCAGCAGCAGGGGGAGCGGGAGAGGGTCCTACAATGAGCAGTTCTTC
. TRBD2 TRBJ2-1 TRBV7-3 CASSLGTSVNEQFF TGTGCCAGCAGCCTCGGGACTAGCGTCAATGAGCAGTTCTTC
. . TRBJ2-7 TRBV6-5 CASSYVRGRSGEQYF TGTGCCAGCAGTTATGTTAGGGGCAGGTCTGGCGAGCAGTACTTC
. . TRBJ1-6 TRBV11-2 CASSLDGAATVNSPLHF TGTGCCAGCAGCTTAGATGGAGCGGCGACGGTCAATTCACCCCTCCACTTT
. . TRBJ2-5 TRBV5-1 CASSLAQGSQETQYF TGCGCCAGCAGCTTGGCCCAGGGCTCACAAGAGACCCAGTACTTC
. . TRBJ2-2 TRBV7-8 CASSLVLRDTNTGELFF TGTGCCAGCAGCTTAGTACTCCGGGATACCAACACCGGGGAGCTGTTTTTT
. TRBD1 TRBJ1-1 TRBV27 CASRPLGTGENGEAFF TGTGCCAGCAGACCTCTGGGGACAGGTGAAAATGGTGAAGCTTTCTTT
. . TRBJ2-1 TRBV7-3 CASSPRPSGDEQFF TGTGCCAGCAGCCCGAGACCCTCGGGGGATGAGCAGTTCTTC
. . TRBJ2-1 TRBV14 CASSRQQGNEQFF TGTGCCAGCAGCCGGCAACAGGGCAATGAGCAGTTCTTC
. . TRBJ1-2 TRBV5-6 CASSLYRGYGYTF TGTGCCAGCAGCTTGTATCGGGGCTATGGCTACACCTTC
. TRBD1 TRBJ2-2 TRBV2 CASSVQGITGELFF TGTGCCAGCAGTGTACAGGGGATAACCGGGGAGCTGTTTTTT
. . TRBJ1-5 TRBV19 CASMILGGTQPQHF TGTGCCAGTATGATCCTGGGGGGAACTCAGCCCCAGCATTTT